The present T cell receptor (beta chain) was sequenced within a study of PD-1 blockade in classical Hodgkin lymphoma (dated by TCRdb to the early 2020s). Study-level background: Nivolumab dosing was 3 mg/kg intravenously every 2 weeks, continuing until either disease progression or unacceptable toxicity. The study used TCR beta sequencing and CyTOF to define a peripheral blood immune signature of response to PD-1 blockade in classical Hodgkin lymphoma. Overall results and qualifications from the work: Baseline diversity similar to that of newly diagnosed patients was observed in trial patients achieving complete response, whereas significantly lower diversity was observed in partial responders and progressors. Only a single clinical trial cohort was studied, and what caused the repertoire differences, possibly disease activity or prior therapy, remained undefined. Lower diversity was observed in patients in whom nivolumab was started less than 1 year after ASCT, and these patients were excluded from later analyses so that confounding by immune reconstitution would be avoided. Baseline TCR diversity was reported to be lower in newly diagnosed patients than in healthy donors, and even lower in relapsed/refractory patients. By C4D1, a significant rise was seen in CD4+ TCR diversity but not in CD8+ TCR diversity (p=0.0027 vs p=0.16), and the rise was most apparent among complete responders (p=0.02).

This clone was picked up one time. No antigen is known for it. Base-call qualities are not available, and no considerably larger clone is one nucleotide away. V lost 6 bases and J lost 1 base, and the count of bases not matched to a germline gene is 5. The germline V gene gives CDR1 as SNHLY and CDR2 as FYNNEI. The CDR3 sequence holds 16 residues, the cysteine and phenylalanine included. Only the CDR3 DNA is retained, 48 bases long and in frame from the first base. The Qiagen DNeasy kit was used to extract genomic DNA both from unsorted PBMCs and from the negatively selected CD4+ and CD8+ fractions. Using primers that anneal to V and J segments, immunoSEQ multiplex PCR amplified the TCR beta CDR3 regions. A synthetic immune receptor repertoire was used to minimize amplification bias, and remaining bias was computationally removed after sequencing. On the study's bioinformatics: Repertoire diversity was quantified as the Shannon entropy index using custom Python scripts. Unsorted, CD4+ and CD8+ repertoires were analyzed separately, except for combined analyses in which CD4+ and CD8+ sequences were merged in silico. Clonal expansion was defined as a frequency increase of at least 2-fold after treatment compared with C1D1, and clones undetected at baseline were assigned a pseudocount of 0.5. Clones with 0 or 1 copy at C1D1 were defined as singleton clones, while clones with 2 or more copies were defined as non-singleton clones. Clones expanded in unsorted samples were assigned a CD4+, CD8+ or unknown annotation through matching of protein sequences in sorted samples from the same patient. Wilcoxon tests on paired samples were used to test diversity changes from C1D1 to C4D1. The table was pulled from immuneACCESS by TCRdb, which kept in-frame rearrangements only. Such tables lose some clones; where checked, under half of the loss comes from unresolved V genes, and the rest has no known cause. V, J and clone size derive from that table, while D and trimming were established from the DNA sequence. The sample includes about 63,000 clones, with more than 75% observed a single time. About 5.8% of the sample lies in the top ten.

The time point label for this specimen denotes: cycle 2 day 1 (C2D1) of nivolumab. Every trial patient had relapsed after autologous stem cell transplantation, and cohorts A, B and C differed in prior brentuximab vedotin exposure. The trial cohort comprised 56 patients with relapsed/refractory classical Hodgkin lymphoma whose best overall responses were complete response, partial response or progressive disease. Trial patients were treated with single-agent nivolumab in the multi-cohort phase II CheckMate 205 trial. Best overall response was determined by an independent review committee according to the 2007 International Working Group response criteria. PBMCs from the trial were collected at three points: immediately before nivolumab initiation (C1D1), and during therapy at cycle 2 day 1 and cycle 4 day 1. Peripheral blood was collected in 8 mL Vacutainer Cell Preparation Tubes, from which PBMCs were isolated by centrifugation and then cryopreserved.

The material sequenced was peripheral blood mononuclear cells (PBMCs), taken before the second cycle of nivolumab. The receptor chain draws on TRBV2 and TRBJ1-6; TRBD1 lines up with 8 middle nucleotides. This sequence originates from a human donor with classical Hodgkin lymphoma. The CDR3 region reads CASRPDRVSYNSPLHF. The DNA sequence is TGTGCCAGCAGGCCGGACAGGGTATCCTATAATTCACCCCTCCACTTT.